This TCR beta chain was profiled in a study of control samples from healthy donors and cancer patients. This table comes from immunoSEQ multiplex PCR, and its TCRdb copy is limited to in-frame clones, with some not included. Here the sample spans about 77,000 clones, 80% to 95% being singletons. The receptor's source is a woman aged 55-70 years in good health. The specimen sequenced was blood.

CDR3 bases: TGTGCCAGCAGCGCAGTTAGGGTCAAAGAGACCCAGTACTTC. This codes for CASSAVRVKETQYF. J is TRBJ2-5 and V is TRBV6-5; unclear D gene. This CDR3 has 14 amino acids. Per the germline V gene, CDR1 is MNHEY and CDR2 is SVGAGI. Trimming left V 6 bases short and J 3 bases short, with 14 bases between.